This TCR beta chain was identified during a study of T cells in pancreatic ductal adenocarcinoma. Regarding the study as a whole: Comparisons of tumor and blood clonality may show falsely lower tumor diversity. Compared with tumor, blood showed more total productive templates and about 8-fold more clonotypes. Results skew toward the minority of patients with early-stage disease.

No neoadjuvant therapy was given to the selected pancreatic ductal adenocarcinoma patients before their surgery. Germline V lookup: CDR1 SEHNR, CDR2 FQNEAQ (reference sequence). CDR3 length equals 18 residues. V dropped 5 bases and J dropped 9; count of bases not matched to a gene: 20. Regarding this clone: Its antigen remains unidentified.

The table came from immunoSEQ multiplex PCR; TCRdb's copy has only in-frame clones and leaves some out. The sample lists around 100,000 clones, more than 90% occurring once. This TCR came from a human donor with pancreatic ductal adenocarcinoma. Sequencing was done on a sample of PBMCs. The rearrangement joins TRBV7-9 to TRBJ2-2; TRBD2 matches 8 bases. CDR3 nucleotides: TGTGCCAGCAGCCGATCGTCTTCGGGACTAGTTGGATGGCGGGAGCTGTTTTTT. Translated: CASSRSSSGLVGWRELFF. Drawing the rest from reference TRBV7-9 and TRBJ2-2, the complete variable domain is DTGVSQNPRHKITKRGQNVTFRCDPISEHNRLYWYRQTLGQGPEFLTYFQNEAQLEKSRLLSDRFSAERPKGSFSTLEIQRTEQGDSAMYLCASSRSSSGLVGWRELFFGEGSRLTVL.